Shown below are 8 T cell receptor beta chains from a single sample sequenced in a study of blood T cell repertoires in COVID-19. Sequenced by immunoSEQ multiplex PCR; TCRdb stores in-frame clones only, minus some. The data contain some 240,000 clones, around 83% of them singletons. What was sequenced was peripheral blood. These receptors originate from a woman aged 35 to 49 who had recovered from COVID-19.

This clone occurred a few times. The V gene is TRBV6-6, the J gene TRBJ1-5; D uncertain. CDR3 length: 12 residues. CDR1 and CDR2 (germline): MNHNY, SVGAGI (reference sequence). Trimming cost V 5 bases and J 9 bases, with 11 bases left between them. Written as DNA, the CDR3 is TGTGCCAGCAGTCGAGGAGCTGGGCCCCAGCATTTT. Translation gives CASSRGAGPQHF.

The table lists this clone with a count of one. The genes are TRBV5-1 and TRBJ2-1; a weak D match, TRBD2 (6 bases). This CDR3 comprises 14 residues. Per germline, CDR1 SGHRS and CDR2 YFSETQ. V gave up 4 bases and J gave up 8 bases, with 16 bases separating them. The DNA of the CDR3 is TGCGCCAGCAGCCGGACTACTAGCAGCGATGAGCAGTTCTTC. This encodes CASSRTTSSDEQFF.

The chain combines TRBV6-6 with TRBJ2-1; the D gene is possibly TRBD1 (5 bases). Germline loops: CDR1 MNHNY, CDR2 SVGAGI (reference sequence). Trimming shortened V by 2 bases and J by 5 bases, and 10 bases separated the two germline ends. The CDR3 covers 14 residues. The CDR3 DNA reads TGTGCCAGCAGTTACAAAGGGGCAAACAATGAGCAGTTCTTC. It codes for CASSYKGANNEQFF.

The chain links TRBV9 to TRBJ2-1, with D tentatively TRBD2 (6 bases). This CDR3 comprises 14 residues. V was cut by 3 bases and J by 7 bases, with 14 bases left in between. Germline V gene data show CDR1 as SGDLS and CDR2 as YYNGEE. The CDR3 is CASSGRGGSNEQFF. DNA for the CDR3: TGTGCCAGCAGCGGAAGGGGAGGATCTAATGAGCAGTTCTTC.

This chain links TRBV5-5 with TRBJ1-1; TRBD1 agrees at 8 bases. This CDR3 is built from 16 residues. V trimming: 1 base; J trimming: 6 bases; junction bases outside the gene matches: 11. CDR1 is SGHKS and CDR2 is YYEKEE in the germline V gene (reference sequence). The CDR3 loop is CASSLSFAGGNAEAFF. The CDR3 DNA follows: TGTGCCAGCAGCTTGTCTTTCGCAGGGGGCAACGCTGAAGCTTTCTTT.

The chain employs TRBV28 and TRBJ1-1; a possible D gene is TRBD1 (6 bases). There are 15 residues in the CDR3. Trimming shortened V by 9 bases and J by 6 bases, and 23 bases separated the two germline ends. CDR1 and CDR2 (germline): MDHEN, SYDVKM. This CDR3 reads CASDRGGTVDPEAFF. CDR3 nucleotides: TGTGCCAGTGATCGGGGGGGCACCGTTGACCCTGAAGCTTTCTTT.

The chain recombines TRBV3-1 (or the pseudogene TRBV3-2) with TRBJ1-3; 7 nucleotides match TRBD1. After removal of 4 bases from V and 2 bases from J, the junction contained 8 bases not matched to a gene. The CDR3 is 16 residues long. Germline V lookup: CDR1 LGHDT, CDR2 YNNKEL (reference sequence). This CDR3 is CASSPTGPGPGNTIYF. DNA of the CDR3: TGTGCCAGCAGCCCGACAGGGCCGGGGCCTGGAAACACCATATATTTT.

The chain is built from TRBV6-1 and TRBJ1-3; D is ambiguous. The V end was cut by 2 bases, the J end by 4 bases, with 15 bases between. CDR3 length: 16 residues. Germline values: CDR1 MNHNS, CDR2 SASEGT. The DNA for the CDR3 is TGTGCCAGCAGTGAACGGTCAGACTCCTCCGGAAACACCATATATTTT. This gives the protein CASSERSDSSGNTIYF.